What follows is one TCR beta chain and its context. There are a few counts of this clone. Its antigen remains undetermined. There are no base qualities to consult, and no much larger clone falls within one base. The immunoSEQ Assay, a bias-controlled multiplex PCR, was used to amplify TCRbeta CDR3 regions from genomic DNA. The published analysis was carried out like this. Nucleated cell counts per sample were estimated from amplification of reference gene primers within the assay. To quantify the absolute abundance of each unique TCRbeta CDR3 rearrangement, sequence reads were collapsed and filtered. For each sample, productive Simpson clonality was calculated as the square root of Simpson's diversity index over productive rearrangements. The source is immuneACCESS, and TCRdb retained only in-frame sequences with V and J called. Part of the clones is not carried over; for the studies checked, unresolved V genes explain less than half of this, and the remainder is unexplained. That table supplies the V and J calls and clone size; D and trimming were determined from the DNA. Counted in this sample were 330,000 or so clones; over 80% of them appeared once. The top ten hold over 4.5% of the sample.

In the prospective study, participants were about 18 to 100 years old, resided in fewer than 25 geographic areas of the United States, and were enrolled through a virtual design. Cohort assignment in the prospective study relied on participant-reported clinical history from a screening survey and a study questionnaire. ImmuneRACE Cohort 3 recovered participants were defined by two consecutive negative NP/OP PCR tests, healthcare professional clearance, or symptom resolution. In the prospective study, mobile phlebotomists collected whole blood, serum and a nasopharyngeal or oropharyngeal swab from each participant. Prospective study participants could optionally give additional blood draws and questionnaires over an approximately two-month period. Before DNA extraction, prospective study blood samples were shipped either frozen or at room temperature. These data come from a study of blood T cell repertoires in COVID-19 (dated by TCRdb to 2018 to 2020). In the study overall: The collaborator samples originated in the United States, Italy and Spain and spanned the acute and convalescent phases of COVID-19. The material from the prospective study consisted of cDNA or gDNA derived from T cells, B-cell-depleted T cells, or PBMCs. Samples were obtained from the ongoing ImmuneRACE study (first 160 participants) and from over a thousand subjects provided by 6 global collaborators. Subjects who had been exposed to COVID-19, were actively infected with it, or had recovered from it provided the deeply sampled blood TCRbeta repertoires that made up the dataset. The repertoires were released in a freely available public database meant as a resource for research on the immune response to SARS-CoV-2. HLA class I and class II types, where available, came from metadata supplied by the sample provider rather than from assay-based typing. Sample metadata almost always included a de-identified subject ID, COVID-19 status, age in years and sex.

Trimming removed 8 bases from V and 6 bases from J, leaving 14 bases between the germline ends. CDR1 is given as WNHNN and CDR2 as SYGVQD, both from the germline V gene (reference sequence). The CDR3 measures 14 amino acids from cysteine to phenylalanine. The sequence is cut down to CDR3 DNA, 42 bases in frame from base 1. The study at large found these results: The quantity of clinical and demographic metadata differed by source and by participant and was supplied without curation.

This sequence originates from a man aged 25-45 years who had recovered from COVID-19. Recombination joined TRBV10-1 with TRBJ1-6; 6 matching bases give a weak D call of TRBD1. Sequencing used PBMCs or T cells enriched from blood (not recorded which). In nucleotides, the sequence is TGCGCCAGCTCGAACGGACAGTTTAATTCACCCCTCCACTTT. This translates into CASSNGQFNSPLHF.